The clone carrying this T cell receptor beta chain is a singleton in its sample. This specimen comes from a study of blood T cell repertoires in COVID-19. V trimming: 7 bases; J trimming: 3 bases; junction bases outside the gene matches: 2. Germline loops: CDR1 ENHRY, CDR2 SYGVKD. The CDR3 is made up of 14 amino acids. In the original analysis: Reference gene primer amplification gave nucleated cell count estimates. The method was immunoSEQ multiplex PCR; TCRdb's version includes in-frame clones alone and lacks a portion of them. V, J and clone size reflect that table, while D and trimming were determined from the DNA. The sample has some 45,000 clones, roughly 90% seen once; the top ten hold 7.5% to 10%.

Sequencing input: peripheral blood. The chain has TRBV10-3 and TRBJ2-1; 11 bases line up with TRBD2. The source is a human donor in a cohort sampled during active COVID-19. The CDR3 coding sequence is TGTGCCATCATGACTAGCGGGGACTACAATGAGCAGTTCTTC. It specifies CAIMTSGDYNEQFF.